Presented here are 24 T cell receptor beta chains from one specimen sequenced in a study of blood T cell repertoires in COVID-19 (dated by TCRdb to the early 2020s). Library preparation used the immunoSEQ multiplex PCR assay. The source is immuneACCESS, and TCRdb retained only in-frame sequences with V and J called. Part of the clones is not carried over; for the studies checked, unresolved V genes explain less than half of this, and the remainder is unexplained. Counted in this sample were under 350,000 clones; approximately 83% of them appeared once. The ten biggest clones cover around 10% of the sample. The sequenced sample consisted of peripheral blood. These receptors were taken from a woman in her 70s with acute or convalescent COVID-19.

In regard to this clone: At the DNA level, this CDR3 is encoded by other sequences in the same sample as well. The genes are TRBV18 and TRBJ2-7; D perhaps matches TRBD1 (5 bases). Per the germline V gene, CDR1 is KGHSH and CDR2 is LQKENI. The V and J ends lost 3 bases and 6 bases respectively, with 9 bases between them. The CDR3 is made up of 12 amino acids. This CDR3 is CASSPKGAEQYF. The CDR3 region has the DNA TGTGCCAGCTCACCTAAAGGGGCCGAGCAGTACTTC.

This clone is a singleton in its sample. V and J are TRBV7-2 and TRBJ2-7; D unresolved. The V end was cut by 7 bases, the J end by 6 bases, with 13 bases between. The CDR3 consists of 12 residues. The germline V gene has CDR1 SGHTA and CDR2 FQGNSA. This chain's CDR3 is CASTLLQAEQYF. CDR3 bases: TGTGCCAGCACCCTCTTGCAGGCCGAGCAGTACTTC.

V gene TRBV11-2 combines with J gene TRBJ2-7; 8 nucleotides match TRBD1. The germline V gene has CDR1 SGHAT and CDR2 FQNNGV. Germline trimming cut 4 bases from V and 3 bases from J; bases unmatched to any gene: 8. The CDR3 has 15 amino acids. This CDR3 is CASSSTRQGNYEQYF. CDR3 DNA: TGTGCCAGCAGCTCCACCCGACAGGGGAACTACGAGCAGTACTTC.

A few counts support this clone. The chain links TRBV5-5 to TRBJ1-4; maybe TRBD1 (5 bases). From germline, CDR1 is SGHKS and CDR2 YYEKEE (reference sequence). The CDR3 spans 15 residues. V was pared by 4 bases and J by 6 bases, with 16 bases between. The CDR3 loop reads CASSRRGEGDEKLFF. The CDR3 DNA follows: TGTGCCAGCAGCAGACGGGGGGAAGGGGATGAAAAACTGTTTTTT.

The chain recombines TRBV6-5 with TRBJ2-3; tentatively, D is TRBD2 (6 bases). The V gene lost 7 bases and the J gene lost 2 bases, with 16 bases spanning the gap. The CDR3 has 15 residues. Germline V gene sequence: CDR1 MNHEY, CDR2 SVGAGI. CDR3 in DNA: TGTGCCAGCACCGGGACTCCTCTTATCACAGATACGCAGTATTTT. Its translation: CASTGTPLITDTQYF.

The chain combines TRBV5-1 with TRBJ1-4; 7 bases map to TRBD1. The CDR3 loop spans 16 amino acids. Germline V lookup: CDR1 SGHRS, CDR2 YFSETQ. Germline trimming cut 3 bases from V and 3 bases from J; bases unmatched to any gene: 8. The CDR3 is CASSSGIGTANEKLFF. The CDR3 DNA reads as TGCGCCAGCAGCTCGGGAATTGGGACAGCTAATGAAAAACTGTTTTTT.

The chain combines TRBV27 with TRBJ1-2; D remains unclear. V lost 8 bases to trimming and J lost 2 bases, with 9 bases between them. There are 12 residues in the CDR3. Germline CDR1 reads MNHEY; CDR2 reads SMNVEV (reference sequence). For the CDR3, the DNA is TGTGCCAGCGGATTCAGGAACTATGGCTACACCTTC. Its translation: CASGFRNYGYTF.

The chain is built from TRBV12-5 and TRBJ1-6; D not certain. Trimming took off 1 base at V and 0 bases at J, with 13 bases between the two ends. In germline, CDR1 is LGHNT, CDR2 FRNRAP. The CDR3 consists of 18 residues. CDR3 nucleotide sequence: TGTGCTAGTGGTTTGGCCCCGAGCGGTAGCTCCTATAATTCACCCCTCCACTTT. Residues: CASGLAPSGSSYNSPLHF.

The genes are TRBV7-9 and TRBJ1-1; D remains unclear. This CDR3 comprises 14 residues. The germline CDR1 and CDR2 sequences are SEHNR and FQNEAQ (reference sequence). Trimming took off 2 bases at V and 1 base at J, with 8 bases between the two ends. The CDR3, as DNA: TGTGCCAGCAGCTTATCTACGGGGAACACTGAAGCTTTCTTT. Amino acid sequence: CASSLSTGNTEAFF. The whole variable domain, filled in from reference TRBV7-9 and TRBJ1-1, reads DTGVSQNPRHKITKRGQNVTFRCDPISEHNRLYWYRQTLGQGPEFLTYFQNEAQLEKSRLLSDRFSAERPKGSFSTLEIQRTEQGDSAMYLCASSLSTGNTEAFFGQGTRLTVV.

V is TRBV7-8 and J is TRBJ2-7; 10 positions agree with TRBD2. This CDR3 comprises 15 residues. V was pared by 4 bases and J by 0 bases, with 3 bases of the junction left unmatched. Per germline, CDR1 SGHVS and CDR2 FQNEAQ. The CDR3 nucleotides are TGTGCCAGCAGCTATAGCGGGGGGACCTCCTACGAGCAGTACTTC. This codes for CASSYSGGTSYEQYF. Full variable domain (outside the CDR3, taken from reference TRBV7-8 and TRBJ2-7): GAGVSQSPRYKVAKRGQDVALRCDPISGHVSLFWYQQALGQGPEFLTYFQNEAQLDKSGLPSDRFFAERPEGSVSTLKIQRTQQEDSAVYLCASSYSGGTSYEQYFGPGTRLTVT.

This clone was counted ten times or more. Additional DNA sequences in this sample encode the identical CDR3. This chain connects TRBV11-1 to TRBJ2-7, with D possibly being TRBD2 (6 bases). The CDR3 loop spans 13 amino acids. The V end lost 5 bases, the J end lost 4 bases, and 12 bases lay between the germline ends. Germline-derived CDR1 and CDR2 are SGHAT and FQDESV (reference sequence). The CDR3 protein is CASSPPGAYEQYF. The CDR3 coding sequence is TGTGCCAGCAGCCCACCGGGAGCGTACGAGCAGTACTTC.

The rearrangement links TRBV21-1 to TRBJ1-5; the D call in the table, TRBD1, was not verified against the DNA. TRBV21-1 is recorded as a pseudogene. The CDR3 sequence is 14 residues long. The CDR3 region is CARLDRASNQPQHF. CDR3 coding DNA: TGTGCCAGACTAGACAGGGCTAGCAATCAGCCCCAGCATTTT.

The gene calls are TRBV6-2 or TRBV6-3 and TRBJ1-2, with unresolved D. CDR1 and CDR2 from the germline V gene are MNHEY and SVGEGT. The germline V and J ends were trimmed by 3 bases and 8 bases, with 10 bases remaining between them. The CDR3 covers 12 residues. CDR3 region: CASSYSNRGYTF. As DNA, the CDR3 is TGTGCCAGCAGTTATAGTAACAGAGGCTACACCTTC.

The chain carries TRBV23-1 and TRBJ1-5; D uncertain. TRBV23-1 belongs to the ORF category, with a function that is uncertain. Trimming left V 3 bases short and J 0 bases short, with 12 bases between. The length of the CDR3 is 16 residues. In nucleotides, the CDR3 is TGCGCCAGCAGTCATGGCCCTAGGTCTAGCAATCAGCCCCAGCATTTT. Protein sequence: CASSHGPRSSNQPQHF.

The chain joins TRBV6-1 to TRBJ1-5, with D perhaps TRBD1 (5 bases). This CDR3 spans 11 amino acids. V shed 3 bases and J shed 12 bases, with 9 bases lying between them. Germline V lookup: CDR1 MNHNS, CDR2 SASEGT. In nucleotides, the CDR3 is TGTGCCAGCAGTGAGCGGGGGGGCCAGCATTTT. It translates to CASSERGGQHF.

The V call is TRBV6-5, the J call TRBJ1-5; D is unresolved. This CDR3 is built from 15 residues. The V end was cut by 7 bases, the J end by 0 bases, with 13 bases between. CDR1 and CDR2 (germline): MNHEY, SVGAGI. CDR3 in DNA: TGTGCCAGCACATCGCCCGGAGTTAGCAATCAGCCCCAGCATTTT. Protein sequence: CASTSPGVSNQPQHF.

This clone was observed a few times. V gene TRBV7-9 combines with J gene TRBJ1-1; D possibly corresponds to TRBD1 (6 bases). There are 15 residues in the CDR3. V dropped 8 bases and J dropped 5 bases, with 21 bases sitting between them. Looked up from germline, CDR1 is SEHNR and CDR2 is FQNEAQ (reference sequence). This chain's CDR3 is CASGWFRGAGTEAFF. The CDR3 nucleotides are TGTGCCAGCGGGTGGTTTCGGGGGGCGGGGACTGAAGCTTTCTTT.

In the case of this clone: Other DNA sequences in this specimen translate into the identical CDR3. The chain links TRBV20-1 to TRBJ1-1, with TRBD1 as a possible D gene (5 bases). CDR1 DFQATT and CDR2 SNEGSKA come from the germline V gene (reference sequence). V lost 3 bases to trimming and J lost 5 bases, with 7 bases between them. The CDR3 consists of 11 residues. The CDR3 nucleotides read TGCAGTGCTAGGGGGCAAACTGAAGCTTTCTTT. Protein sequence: CSARGQTEAFF.

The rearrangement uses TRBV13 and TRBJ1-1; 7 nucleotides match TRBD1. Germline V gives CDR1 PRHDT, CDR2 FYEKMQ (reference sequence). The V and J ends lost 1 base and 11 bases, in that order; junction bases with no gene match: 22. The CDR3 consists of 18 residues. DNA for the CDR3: TGTGCCAGCAGCTTAGCCGAGGACAGGACAGGTCATCTTAGGGGGGCTTTCTTT. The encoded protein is CASSLAEDRTGHLRGAFF.

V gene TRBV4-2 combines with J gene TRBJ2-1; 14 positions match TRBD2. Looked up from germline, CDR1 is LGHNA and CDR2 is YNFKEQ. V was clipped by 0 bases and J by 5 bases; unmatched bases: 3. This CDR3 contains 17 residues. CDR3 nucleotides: TGTGCCAGCAGCCAAGAGGGGACTAGCGGGGGTAACAATGAGCAGTTCTTC. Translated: CASSQEGTSGGNNEQFF.

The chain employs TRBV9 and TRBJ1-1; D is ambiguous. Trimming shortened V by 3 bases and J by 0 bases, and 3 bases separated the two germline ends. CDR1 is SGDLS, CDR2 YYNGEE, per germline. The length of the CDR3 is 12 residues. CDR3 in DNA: TGTGCCAGCAGCGCATTGAACACTGAAGCTTTCTTT. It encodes CASSALNTEAFF.

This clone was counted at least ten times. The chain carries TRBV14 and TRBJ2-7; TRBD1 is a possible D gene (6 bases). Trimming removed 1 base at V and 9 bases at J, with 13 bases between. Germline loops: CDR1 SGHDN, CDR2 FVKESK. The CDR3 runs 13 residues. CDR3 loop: CASSQGSFRGQYF. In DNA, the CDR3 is TGTGCCAGCAGCCAAGGGAGCTTCAGGGGGCAGTACTTC.

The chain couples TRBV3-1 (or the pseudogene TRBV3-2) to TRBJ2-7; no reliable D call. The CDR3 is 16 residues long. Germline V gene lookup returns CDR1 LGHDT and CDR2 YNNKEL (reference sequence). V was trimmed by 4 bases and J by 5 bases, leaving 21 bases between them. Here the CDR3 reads CASSLVLPFVLDEQYF. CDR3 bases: TGTGCCAGCAGCCTAGTGCTCCCATTCGTGTTAGACGAGCAGTACTTC.

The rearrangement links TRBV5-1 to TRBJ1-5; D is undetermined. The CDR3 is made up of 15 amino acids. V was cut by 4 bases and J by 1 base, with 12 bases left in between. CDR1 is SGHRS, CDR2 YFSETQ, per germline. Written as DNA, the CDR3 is TGCGCCAGCAGCGTATCAGGATCGAGCAATCAGCCCCAGCATTTT. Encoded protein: CASSVSGSSNQPQHF.